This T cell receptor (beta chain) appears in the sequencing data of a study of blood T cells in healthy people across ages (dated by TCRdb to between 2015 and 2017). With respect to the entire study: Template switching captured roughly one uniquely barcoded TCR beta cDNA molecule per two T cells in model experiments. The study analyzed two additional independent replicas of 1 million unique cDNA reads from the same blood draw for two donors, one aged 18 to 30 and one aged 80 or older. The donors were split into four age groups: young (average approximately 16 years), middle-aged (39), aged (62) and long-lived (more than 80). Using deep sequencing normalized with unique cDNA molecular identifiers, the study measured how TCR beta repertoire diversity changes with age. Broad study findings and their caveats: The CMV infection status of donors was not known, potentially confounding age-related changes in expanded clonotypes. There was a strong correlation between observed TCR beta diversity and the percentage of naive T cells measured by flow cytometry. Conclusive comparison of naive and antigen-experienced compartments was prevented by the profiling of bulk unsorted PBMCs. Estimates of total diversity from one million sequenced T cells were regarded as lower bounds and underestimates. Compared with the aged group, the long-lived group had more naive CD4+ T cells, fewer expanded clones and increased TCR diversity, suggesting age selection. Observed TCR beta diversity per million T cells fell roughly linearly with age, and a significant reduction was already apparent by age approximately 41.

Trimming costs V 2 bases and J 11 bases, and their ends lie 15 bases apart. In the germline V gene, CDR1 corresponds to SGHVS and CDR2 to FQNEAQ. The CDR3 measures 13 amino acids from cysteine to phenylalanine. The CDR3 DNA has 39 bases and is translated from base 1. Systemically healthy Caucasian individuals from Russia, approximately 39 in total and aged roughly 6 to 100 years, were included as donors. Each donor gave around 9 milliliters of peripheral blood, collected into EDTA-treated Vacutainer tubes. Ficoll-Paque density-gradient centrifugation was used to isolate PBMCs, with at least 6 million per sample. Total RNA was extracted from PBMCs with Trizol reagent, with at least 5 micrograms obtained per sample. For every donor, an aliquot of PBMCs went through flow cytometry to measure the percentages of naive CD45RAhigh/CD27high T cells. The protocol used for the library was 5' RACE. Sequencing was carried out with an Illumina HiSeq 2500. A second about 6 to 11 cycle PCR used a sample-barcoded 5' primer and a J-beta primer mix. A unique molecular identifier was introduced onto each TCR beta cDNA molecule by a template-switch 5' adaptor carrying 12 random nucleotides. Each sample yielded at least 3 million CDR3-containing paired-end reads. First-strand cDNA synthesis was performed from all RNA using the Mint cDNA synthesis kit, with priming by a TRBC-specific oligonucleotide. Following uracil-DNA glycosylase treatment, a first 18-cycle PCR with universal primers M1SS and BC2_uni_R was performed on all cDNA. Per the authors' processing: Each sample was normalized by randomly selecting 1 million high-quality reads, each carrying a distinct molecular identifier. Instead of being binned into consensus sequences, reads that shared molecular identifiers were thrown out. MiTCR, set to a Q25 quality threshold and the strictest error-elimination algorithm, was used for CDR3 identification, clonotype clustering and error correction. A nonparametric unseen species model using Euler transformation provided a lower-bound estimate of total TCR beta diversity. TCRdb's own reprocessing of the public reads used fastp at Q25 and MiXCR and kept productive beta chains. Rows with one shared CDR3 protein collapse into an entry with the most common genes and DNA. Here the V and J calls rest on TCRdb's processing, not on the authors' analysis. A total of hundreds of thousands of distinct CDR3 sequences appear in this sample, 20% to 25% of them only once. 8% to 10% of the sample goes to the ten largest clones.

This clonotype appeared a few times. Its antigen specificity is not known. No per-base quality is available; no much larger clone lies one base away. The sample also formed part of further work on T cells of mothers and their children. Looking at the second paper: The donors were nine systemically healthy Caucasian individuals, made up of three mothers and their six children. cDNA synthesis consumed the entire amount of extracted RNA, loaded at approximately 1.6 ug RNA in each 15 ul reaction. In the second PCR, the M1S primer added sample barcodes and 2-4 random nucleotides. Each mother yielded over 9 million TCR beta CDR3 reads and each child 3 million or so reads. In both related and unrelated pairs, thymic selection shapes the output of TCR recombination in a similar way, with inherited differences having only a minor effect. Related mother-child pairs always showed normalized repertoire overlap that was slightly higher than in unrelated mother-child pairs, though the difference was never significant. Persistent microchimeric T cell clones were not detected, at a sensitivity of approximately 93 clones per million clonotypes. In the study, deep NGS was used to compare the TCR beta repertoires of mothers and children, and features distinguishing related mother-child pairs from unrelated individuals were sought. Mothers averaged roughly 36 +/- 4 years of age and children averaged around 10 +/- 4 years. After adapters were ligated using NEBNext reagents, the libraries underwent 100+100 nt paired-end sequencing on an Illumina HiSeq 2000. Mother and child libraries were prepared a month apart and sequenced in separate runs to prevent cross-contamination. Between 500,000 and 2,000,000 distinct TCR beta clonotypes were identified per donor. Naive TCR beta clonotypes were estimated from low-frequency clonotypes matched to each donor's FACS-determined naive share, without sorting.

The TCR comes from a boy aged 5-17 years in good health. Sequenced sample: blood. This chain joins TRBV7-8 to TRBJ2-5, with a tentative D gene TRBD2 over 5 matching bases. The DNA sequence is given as TGTGCCAGCAGCTTACCGACCCGTAGGGAGCAGTACTTC. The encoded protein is CASSLPTRREQYF. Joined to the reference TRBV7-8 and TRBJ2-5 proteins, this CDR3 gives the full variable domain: GAGVSQSPRYKVAKRGQDVALRCDPISGHVSLFWYQQALGQGPEFLTYFQNEAQLDKSGLPSDRFFAERPEGSVSTLKIQRTQQEDSAVYLCASSLPTRREQYFGPGTRLLVL.